A selection of T cell receptor beta chains follows, all from one sample in a study of T cell responses to AZD1222 COVID-19 vaccine. Sequenced by immunoSEQ multiplex PCR; TCRdb stores in-frame clones only, minus some. Of 150,000 or so clones in the sample, 85% to 90% are singletons; the top ten hold roughly 4%. The material sequenced was peripheral blood, taken 28 days after the second dose of the MenACWY control vaccine. All receptors come from an adult who received the MenACWY meningococcal vaccine as a control. CDR3s include the opening cysteine and the closing phenylalanine or tryptophan. A D gene is named only where the DNA matches it firmly. Clone size is given for some rows only: seen once, a few or many times, or a class if the clone is expanded.

clone_size j_call d_call v_call cdr3_nt cdr3_aa
once TRBJ1-1 . TRBV20-1 TGCAGTTCGTTCGAGAACACTGAAGCTTTCTTT CSSFENTEAFF
. TRBJ1-6 . TRBV7-3 TGTGCCAGCAGCTTAGGGGTTAATTCACCCCTCCACTTT CASSLGVNSPLHF
. TRBJ2-1 TRBD1 TRBV10-2 TGCGCCAGCAGTGATTTTATGGGACAGGGGTTCAATGAGCAGTTCTTC CASSDFMGQGFNEQFF
few TRBJ2-3 . TRBV5-1 TGCGCCAGCAGCTTGTGGGGGACCACAGATACGCAGTATTTT CASSLWGTTDTQYF
. TRBJ1-2 . TRBV5-1 TGCGCCAGCAGCTTGGACTTTACGGTTGGCTACACCTTC CASSLDFTVGYTF
. TRBJ1-6 . TRBV7-9 TGTGCCAGCAGCTTAGACACATCCTCCTATAATTCACCCCTCCACTTT CASSLDTSSYNSPLHF
. TRBJ2-1 . TRBV12-1 TGTGCCAGCAGCATAATTAGTTTGGTTGAGCAGTTCTTC CASSIISLVEQFF
. TRBJ2-7 TRBD1 TRBV6-5 TGTGCCGTCTGGACAGGACGAAGCGAGCAGTACTTC CAVWTGRSEQYF
once TRBJ1-4 TRBD1 TRBV27 TGTGCCAGCAGTCCTGACAGGGGGTGGAATGAAAAACTGTTTTTT CASSPDRGWNEKLFF
. TRBJ2-1 . TRBV28 TGTGCCAGCAGCCTCCGCTCAAGGGACGACAATGAGCAGTTCTTC CASSLRSRDDNEQFF
. TRBJ2-7 TRBD2 TRBV6-5 TGTGCCAGCAGAAGCGGGAGGGGGGCCTACGAGCAGTACTTC CASRSGRGAYEQYF
. TRBJ2-7 . TRBV5-1 TGCGCCAGCAGCTCTATCCGGGCCCCGTGGGAGCAGTACTTC CASSSIRAPWEQYF
once TRBJ1-2 . TRBV3-1/TRBV3-2 TGTGCCAGCAGCCAAGGAGGCCCGAGGGCCCCTTATGGCTACACCTTC CASSQGGPRAPYGYTF
. TRBJ1-3 . TRBV6-1 TGTGCCAGCAGTGAAGTTGGATCGGGAAACACCATATATTTT CASSEVGSGNTIYF
. TRBJ1-2 . TRBV29-1 TGCAGCGTTGAAGGCCGGACAGTCTATGGCTACACCTTC CSVEGRTVYGYTF
. TRBJ1-5 . TRBV7-2 TGTGCCAGCAGCTTTTGGGGGCAACAGCCCCAGCATTTT CASSFWGQQPQHF
. TRBJ2-7 . TRBV6-5 TGTGCCAGCAGTAGTGGACAGCAGGGGCCCTACGAGCAGTACTTC CASSSGQQGPYEQYF
. TRBJ1-2 TRBD1 TRBV25-1 TGTGCCAGCAGTGTAACAGGGGAGGGCGGCTACACCTTC CASSVTGEGGYTF
. TRBJ2-7 . TRBV12-3/TRBV12-4 TGTGCCAGCAGTTCTGGGACGGGCTACGAGCAGTACTTC CASSSGTGYEQYF
few TRBJ2-2 . TRBV25-1 TGTGCCAGCAGTGGATATCACAGGGGGGGAACCGGGGAGCTGTTTTTT CASSGYHRGGTGELFF
. TRBJ1-3 TRBD1 TRBV28 TGTGCCAGCAGTCGCCCCGGGACAGGTCTACCCCCATATTTT CASSRPGTGLPPYF
. TRBJ2-6 . TRBV28 TGTGCCAGCAGTTCGATCCGTATCTCTGGGGCCAACGTCCTGACTTTC CASSSIRISGANVLTF
. TRBJ2-7 . TRBV6-5 TGTGCCAGCAGTCCCCGGACGGTCACCTACGAGCAGTACTTC CASSPRTVTYEQYF
once TRBJ2-2 . TRBV7-2 TGTGCCAGCAGCTTAGTATCAGGAATTGGGGAGCTGTTTTTT CASSLVSGIGELFF
. TRBJ1-1 TRBD1 TRBV6-2/TRBV6-3 TGTGCCAGCAGTAGAAGGACAGGGGAAGCTTTCTTT CASSRRTGEAFF
. TRBJ1-5 . TRBV7-2 TGTGCCAGCAGCCTTAGGGCAAGCAATCAGCCCCAGCATTTT CASSLRASNQPQHF
. TRBJ2-2 . TRBV3-1/TRBV3-2 TGTGCCAGCAGGGGCGCGCGGACCGGGGAGCTGTTTTTT CASRGARTGELFF
. TRBJ2-7 . TRBV11-1 TGTGCCTTCAGTGTCGGTCCCCACTCCGAGCAGTACTTC CAFSVGPHSEQYF
. TRBJ1-2 TRBD1 TRBV6-5 TGTGCCAGCAGTTACCGAGGACAGGGGGCGAGCGGCTACACCTTC CASSYRGQGASGYTF
few TRBJ1-6 . TRBV9 TGTGCCAGCAGCGTAACCTCAGATTCACCCCTCCACTTT CASSVTSDSPLHF
. TRBJ2-4 TRBD1 TRBV7-2 TGTGCCAGCAGCTTCCACCGCAGGGGGCTCACCCAGGGAATTCAGTACTTC CASSFHRRGLTQGIQYF
. TRBJ1-6 . TRBV19 TGTGCCAGTACTCGAGGGATTGGTGGAAATTCACCCCTCCACTTT CASTRGIGGNSPLHF
. TRBJ1-3 . TRBV30 TGTGCCTGGGATAGGGGCGCTGGAAACACCATATATTTT CAWDRGAGNTIYF
once TRBJ1-1 . TRBV27 TGTGCCAGCAGTTTAGCGGGTAGGACTGAAGCTTTCTTT CASSLAGRTEAFF
few TRBJ2-3 . TRBV7-2 TGTGCCAGCAGCTTAGGGGGGGAGGATACGCAGTATTTT CASSLGGEDTQYF
. TRBJ2-7 . TRBV28 TGTGCCAGCAACGTGGACCGCAGCTCCTACGAGCAGTACTTC CASNVDRSSYEQYF
once TRBJ1-4 . TRBV28 TGTGCCAGCAGCCCAGCGGGACGTAATGAAAAACTGTTTTTT CASSPAGRNEKLFF
. TRBJ2-3 . TRBV19 TGTGCCAGTAGTATAGAGGACTCTAGCACAGATACGCAGTATTTT CASSIEDSSTDTQYF
once TRBJ1-5 . TRBV28 TGTGCCAGCAGTTTTTCCGGATTCAAGGGAAACCAGCCCCAGCATTTT CASSFSGFKGNQPQHF
. TRBJ1-5 . TRBV19 TGTGCCAGTAGTAGAGAAGGGGCCCGCTATAGCAATCAGCCCCAGCATTTT CASSREGARYSNQPQHF
. TRBJ1-5 . TRBV24-1 TGTGCCACCAGTGACCGAGGACAGTTCAATCAGCCCCAGCATTTT CATSDRGQFNQPQHF
. TRBJ2-1 . TRBV3-1/TRBV3-2 TGTGCCAGCAGCCTTACCCAAACCTACAATGAGCAGTTCTTC CASSLTQTYNEQFF
. TRBJ2-5 . TRBV2 TGTGCCAGCAATCGGGAGACCCGCCAAGAGACCCAGTACTTC CASNRETRQETQYF
. TRBJ2-5 TRBD1 TRBV15 TGTGCCACCAGCAGCGGACAGGGGGCAGAGACCCAGTACTTC CATSSGQGAETQYF
. TRBJ1-2 TRBD1 TRBV28 TGTGCCAGCAGTTTAGACAGGGTAGGTGGCTACACCTTC CASSLDRVGGYTF
. TRBJ1-2 . TRBV28 TGTGCCATCCCAAGGGGGTATGGCTACACCTTC CAIPRGYGYTF
. TRBJ1-2 . TRBV6-5 TGTGCCAGCAGCCTACTCTGGGGGCAGGGCGGGGGCTACACCTTC CASSLLWGQGGGYTF
. TRBJ2-1 TRBD2 TRBV11-3 TGTGCCAGCAGCAAGGTCGGGACTAGCGGGAGAAATGAGCAGTTCTTC CASSKVGTSGRNEQFF
. TRBJ1-4 TRBD1 TRBV5-1 TGCGCCAGCAGTTCAGCAGGGGGAGGTTATGAAAAACTGTTTTTT CASSSAGGGYEKLFF
. TRBJ2-1 TRBD2 TRBV18 TGTGCCAGCTCACCGACTAGCGGGAGATCGGATGAGCAGTTCTTC CASSPTSGRSDEQFF
. TRBJ2-2 . TRBV30 TGTGCCTGGAGTGATGTAAGCACCGGGGAGCTGTTTTTT CAWSDVSTGELFF
few TRBJ2-5 . TRBV30 TGTGCCTGGAAGGGAATGGGGGAGACCCAGTACTTC CAWKGMGETQYF
once TRBJ2-5 . TRBV7-9 TGTGCCAGCAGCTTAGTACCAGGGGCAGTGCAAGAGACCCAGTACTTC CASSLVPGAVQETQYF